The 17 T cell receptor beta chains given below trace back to one sample, sequenced in a study of T cells in Graves' hyperthyroidism and ophthalmopathy. Authors of the study amplified TCR beta CDR3 regions from RNA transcripts. HTBI primers were employed in a first-round RT-PCR of the TCR CDR3. Each CDR3 protein gets one entry after TCRdb re-called the multiplex PCR reads with MiXCR. Among over 250,000 distinct CDR3 sequences listed, approximately 26% were seen once. Material for sequencing was blood. The receptors were sampled from a man aged 35 to 55 with Graves' hyperthyroidism that later progressed to Graves' ophthalmopathy.

The rearrangement links TRBV6-1 to TRBJ1-2; 9 bases agree with TRBD1. V lost 7 bases, J lost 5 bases, and 14 bases stayed unmatched. The CDR3 is 16 amino acids. In germline, CDR1 is MNHNS, CDR2 SASEGT. The CDR3 nucleotides read TGTGCCAGCAACCTCCGGGACAGGGTACTTCCTTATGGCTACACCTTC. Its protein product is CASNLRDRVLPYGYTF.

The V and J genes are TRBV12-3 or TRBV12-4 and TRBJ2-7, with a weak D call TRBD1 (5 bases). The CDR3 consists of 13 residues. The V end lost 5 bases, the J end lost 2 bases, and 10 bases lay between the germline ends. CDR3 nucleotide sequence: TGTGCCAGCAGTCCAGGGCTACCCTACGAGCAGTACTTC. This gives the protein CASSPGLPYEQYF.

Many counts were recorded for this clonotype. The gene calls are TRBV6-5 and TRBJ1-2; D remains unclear. CDR1 and CDR2 (germline): MNHEY, SVGAGI. The CDR3 is made up of 14 amino acids. The V gene lost 2 bases and the J gene lost 7 bases, with 14 bases spanning the gap. The DNA of the CDR3 is TGTGCCAGCAGTTACCGAGGGCCGCAAAGTGGCTACACCTTC. It yields the protein CASSYRGPQSGYTF.

At least ten counts were recorded for this clonotype. The V gene is TRBV6-5, the J gene TRBJ1-2, with 9 bases aligning to TRBD1. The V gene's germline CDR1 is MNHEY and CDR2 SVGAGI. The CDR3 has 15 amino acids. V lost 6 bases, J lost 4 bases, and 9 bases stayed unmatched. The CDR3 reads CASSSPRTGVYGYTF. The CDR3 coding sequence is TGTGCCAGCAGCTCCCCTAGGACAGGGGTCTATGGCTACACCTTC.

In this sample, this clonotype turned up many times. This chain links TRBV12-3 or TRBV12-4 with TRBJ2-7; 7 bases map to TRBD1. Trimming took 5 bases from V and 3 from J; bases not matched to a gene: 7. The CDR3 sequence is 14 residues long. The CDR3 reads CASSVGTAGYEQYF. The DNA for the CDR3 is TGTGCCAGCAGTGTAGGGACAGCCGGCTACGAGCAGTACTTC.

V usage is TRBV6-2 or TRBV6-3 and J usage is TRBJ2-7, with 7 positions matching TRBD2. With V trimmed by 6 bases and J by 0 bases, 8 bases remained unmatched. The CDR3 has 15 residues. In germline, CDR1 is MNHEY, CDR2 SVGEGT. CDR3 nucleotides: TGTGCCAGCAGCAAACCGGGACTATCCTCCTACGAGCAGTACTTC. Its translation is CASSKPGLSSYEQYF.

The CDR3 coding sequence is TGTGCCAGCAGCTCCCCCGCGTCCGAGCAGTACTTC. Protein product: CASSSPASEQYF. The chain has TRBV7-3 and TRBJ2-7; D is unclear. From germline, CDR1 is SGHTA and CDR2 FQGTGA. The CDR3 sequence is 12 residues long. Between the trimmed V and J ends, which lost 4 bases and 6 bases, there was a span of 10 bases.

The chain joins TRBV12-3 or TRBV12-4 to TRBJ2-7; tentatively, D is TRBD2 (6 bases). The V end lost 6 bases, the J end lost 0 bases, and 15 bases lay between the germline ends. This CDR3 is built from 15 residues. CDR3: CASSYLIADSYEQYF. DNA of the CDR3: TGTGCCAGCAGCTACCTAATAGCGGACTCCTACGAGCAGTACTTC.

This clonotype was observed many times. The chain employs TRBV12-3 or TRBV12-4 and TRBJ1-1, with no clear D. With 3 bases removed from V and 3 bases from J, the gap between germline ends came to 17 bases. The CDR3 totals 16 residues. CDR3 sequence (DNA): TGTGCCAGCAGTTTTGGGTTGGGGAAAAGAGACACTGAAGCTTTCTTT. This gives the protein CASSFGLGKRDTEAFF.

This clonotype was found many times. The V gene is TRBV18, the J gene TRBJ1-1; weak D call: TRBD1 (5 bases). V was trimmed by 3 bases and J by 0 bases, leaving 8 bases between them. Germline lookup yields CDR1 KGHSH and CDR2 LQKENI. The CDR3 has 14 amino acids. The CDR3 reads CASSPVRVNTEAFF. The CDR3 bases are TGTGCCAGCTCACCGGTCAGGGTGAACACTGAAGCTTTCTTT.

There are many counts of this clonotype. A much larger clone differs from this one at a single base, so this may be a read error. The J gene is TRBJ2-5, the V gene TRBV6-1, with D hard to call. The germline CDR1 and CDR2 sequences are MNHNS and SASEGT. This CDR3 comprises 12 residues. The V end was cut by 2 bases, the J end by 7 bases, with 8 bases between. In DNA, the CDR3 is TGTGCCAGCAGTGAACAAAGAGGGACCCAGTACTTC. Encoded protein: CASSEQRGTQYF.

Many counts were recorded for this clonotype. The J gene is TRBJ2-4, the V gene TRBV28; maybe TRBD1 (6 bases). Germline loops: CDR1 MDHEN, CDR2 SYDVKM. V shed 3 bases and J shed 1 base, with 16 bases lying between them. The CDR3 contains 17 residues. CDR3 in DNA: TGTGCCAGCAGTTTCCCAGGGGTCCCCTGGGCCAAAAACATTCAGTACTTC. Encoded protein: CASSFPGVPWAKNIQYF.

This clonotype was counted a few times. V gene TRBV25-1 combines with J gene TRBJ2-5; D not certain. Trimming pared 9 bases from V and 4 bases from J, leaving 21 bases between. This CDR3 region has 15 residues. Looked up from germline, CDR1 is MGHDK and CDR2 is SYGVNS. For the CDR3, the DNA is TGTGCCAGTAACGACCCGACCCAGCCCAGAGAGACCCAGTACTTC. Translating it yields CASNDPTQPRETQYF.

This clonotype was observed many times. The chain links TRBV12-3 or TRBV12-4 to TRBJ1-1, with D hard to call. Trimming removed 6 bases at V and 5 bases at J, with 10 bases between. The CDR3 is 12 residues long. The CDR3 DNA reads as TGTGCCAGCAGAAAAATGGGAACTGAAGCTTTCTTT. Residues: CASRKMGTEAFF.

This clonotype has a single count. The V gene is TRBV6-2 or TRBV6-3, the J gene TRBJ1-1; 8 nucleotides match TRBD1. Germline V lookup: CDR1 MNHEY, CDR2 SVGEGT. CDR3 length: 16 amino acids. The J segment lost 1 base and the V segment lost 4 bases, leaving 8 bases of the junction unmatched. The CDR3 DNA sequence: TGTGCCAGCAGTTTCCGAACCGGGACAGGGAACACTGAAGCTTTCTTT. Protein sequence: CASSFRTGTGNTEAFF.

This clonotype was picked up many times. This chain uses TRBV4-1 with TRBJ2-7, with TRBD2 identical over 7 bases. CDR1 is MGHRA and CDR2 is YSYEKL in the germline V gene. The V gene end was trimmed by 1 base and the J gene end by 4 bases; junction bases not matched to a gene: 4. The CDR3 loop spans 14 amino acids. The CDR3 DNA follows: TGCGCCAGCAGCCAAGGCCTGCGGGAGTACGAGCAGTACTTC. Translation: CASSQGLREYEQYF.

The rearrangement uses TRBV6-1 and TRBJ2-7; D perhaps matches TRBD2 (5 bases). V gave up 7 bases and J gave up 9 bases, with 13 bases separating them. Germline V gene data show CDR1 as MNHNS and CDR2 as SASEGT. The CDR3 is 11 amino acids. CDR3 DNA: TGTGCCAGCACTCTCGGGATGAGGCAGTACTTC. Translated, it gives CASTLGMRQYF.